Presented here are 16 T cell receptor beta chains from one specimen sequenced in a study of T cell repertoires in cytomegalovirus infection. TCRdb used MiXCR to reprocess the reads, holding one entry per CDR3 protein. Here the sample spans 310,000 or so distinct CDR3 sequences, 17% being singletons. The sequenced material came from PBMCs. The receptors derive from a human donor in good health (CMV status not recorded). Some clones in this sample may be carry-over from other donors' samples.

This clonotype was detected many times. V is TRBV6-1 and J is TRBJ1-5, with TRBD1 matching over 7 bases. Germline CDR1 and CDR2: MNHNS and SASEGT. V shed 6 bases and J 5 bases; nucleotides not matched to a gene: 7. The CDR3 runs to 14 residues. The CDR3 bases are TGTGCCAGCAGCCGAGGACAGGCCGATCAGCCCCAGCATTTT. It specifies CASSRGQADQPQHF.

This clonotype has a count of ten or more. V is TRBV6-1 and J is TRBJ2-7, with 7 bases that match TRBD1. Losses at the gene ends were 4 bases for V and 3 bases for J; bases not matched to a gene: 12. The germline gives CDR1 MNHNS, CDR2 SASEGT. The CDR3 has 16 amino acids. The CDR3: CASSATRDSLSYEQYF. The DNA of the CDR3 is TGTGCCAGCAGTGCAACCAGGGACAGTCTAAGCTACGAGCAGTACTTC.

This chain joins TRBV12-3 or TRBV12-4 and TRBJ1-1; unclear D gene. This CDR3 comprises 15 residues. Trimming took 4 bases from V and 4 from J, leaving 16 bases between them. In DNA, the CDR3 is TGTGCCAGCAGTTCGCGACCCGAACTATGCACTGAAGCTTTCTTT. This codes for CASSSRPELCTEAFF.

As to this clonotype: This may be a read error, as it is one base from a much larger clone. The chain links TRBV7-4 to TRBJ2-2; D may be TRBD2 (5 bases). Trimming pared 1 base from V and 2 bases from J, leaving 11 bases between. The CDR3 contains 16 residues. The germline V gene has CDR1 SGHVT and CDR2 SQSDAQ. CDR3 in amino acids: CASSLGETINTGELFF. In nucleotides, the CDR3 is TGTGCCAGCAGCTTAGGGGAGACGATTAACACCGGGGAGCTGTTTTTT. Looking up the rest from reference TRBV7-4 and TRBJ2-2 gives the full variable domain: GAGVSQSPRYKVAKRGRDVALRCDSISGHVTLYWYRQTLGQGSEVLTYSQSDAQRDKSGRPSGRFSAERPERSVSTLKIQRTEQGDSAVYLCASSLGETINTGELFFGEGSRLTVL.

The V gene is TRBV5-1, the J gene TRBJ2-7; D is uncertain. The germline V and J ends were trimmed by 4 bases and 2 bases, with 10 bases remaining between them. CDR1 and CDR2 (germline): SGHRS, YFSETQ. The CDR3 is 13 amino acids. The CDR3: CASSPDPTYEQYF. CDR3 nucleotides: TGCGCCAGCAGCCCAGACCCTACCTACGAGCAGTACTTC.

This clonotype has ten or more counts. The chain couples TRBV6-2 or TRBV6-3 to TRBJ2-3; no clear D. The CDR3 spans 13 residues. V lost 2 bases, J lost 6 bases, and 9 bases lay in between. Germline V lookup: CDR1 MNHEY, CDR2 SVGEGT. The CDR3 nucleotides are TGTGCCAGCAGTTACCCACCCCTGGATACGCAGTATTTT. Translated, it gives CASSYPPLDTQYF.

The V call is TRBV6-6, the J call TRBJ2-6, with 11 bases identical to TRBD1. The length of the CDR3 is 23 residues. CDR1 MNHNY and CDR2 SVGAGI come from the germline V gene (reference sequence). J lost 0 bases, V lost 5 bases, and 21 bases had no gene match. The CDR3 region has the DNA TGTGCCAGCAGTCGCAGGACGGGACAGGGGGGATTATCTGTCGGCTCTGGGGCCAACGTCCTGACTTTC. Amino acids: CASSRRTGQGGLSVGSGANVLTF.

This clonotype turned up a few times. This sequence joins TRBV7-9 and TRBJ1-2, with D tentatively TRBD1 (6 bases). V was pared by 5 bases and J by 4 bases, with 14 bases between. Germline values: CDR1 SEHNR, CDR2 FQNEAQ (reference sequence). The CDR3 sequence is 14 residues long. This CDR3 is CASSLRQDSYGYTF. The CDR3 DNA follows: TGTGCCAGCAGCCTCAGACAGGACTCCTATGGCTACACCTTC.

The sample holds many counts of this clonotype. The CDR3 coding sequence is TGTGCCAGCAGTCCAGACAGTGTTGTCTACGAGCAGTACTTC. It encodes CASSPDSVVYEQYF. The rearrangement links TRBV12-3 or TRBV12-4 to TRBJ2-7, with D possibly being TRBD1 (5 bases). This CDR3 has 14 residues. Deletions cut 5 bases from V and 3 bases from J, with 14 bases between.

At least ten counts were recorded for this clonotype. The V and J genes are TRBV7-4 and TRBJ1-1; D remains ambiguous. The CDR3 loop spans 15 amino acids. V lost 1 base and J lost 5, with 14 bases in between. Germline lookup yields CDR1 SGHVT and CDR2 SQSDAQ. The CDR3 DNA follows: TGTGCCAGCAGCTTAGGCGGGGATCGGGGTACTGAAGCTTTCTTT. Translated: CASSLGGDRGTEAFF.

The V and J genes are TRBV11-1 and TRBJ1-2; D is possibly TRBD1 (5 bases). The CDR3 has 17 residues. Germline CDR1 is SGHAT and CDR2 is FQDESV (reference sequence). V gave up 1 base and J gave up 0 bases, with 15 bases separating them. CDR3 sequence (DNA): TGTGCCAGCAGCTTAGAAACCGGGACGGAAGCTAACTATGGCTACACCTTC. Translated, it gives CASSLETGTEANYGYTF. Using reference TRBV11-1 and TRBJ1-2 for the parts outside the CDR3, the full variable domain is EAEVAQSPRYKITEKSQAVAFWCDPISGHATLYWYRQILGQGPELLVQFQDESVVDDSQLPKDRFSAERLKGVDSTLKIQPAELGDSAMYLCASSLETGTEANYGYTFGSGTRLTVV.

Many counts were recorded for this clonotype. The rearrangement uses TRBV6-2 or TRBV6-3 and TRBJ1-1; D gene ambiguous. In germline, CDR1 is MNHEY, CDR2 SVGEGT. CDR3 size: 14 residues. V was shortened by 5 bases and J by 0 bases, with 10 bases between the two germline ends. CDR3 in amino acids: CASSDGVMNTEAFF. The DNA for the CDR3 is TGTGCCAGCAGTGATGGGGTCATGAACACTGAAGCTTTCTTT.

This clonotype was seen ten or more times. The chain has TRBV19 and TRBJ1-5, with D tentatively TRBD1 (6 bases). Trimming shortened V by 3 bases and J by 9 bases, and 15 bases separated the two germline ends. The germline V gene has CDR1 LNHDA and CDR2 SQIVND (reference sequence). The CDR3 runs to 14 residues. The CDR3 DNA reads TGTGCCAGTAGTATTTACAGGGATGGGGCGCCCCAGCATTTT. It translates to CASSIYRDGAPQHF. The full variable domain, rest sourced from reference TRBV19 and TRBJ1-5, is DGGITQSPKYLFRKEGQNVTLSCEQNLNHDAMYWYRQDPGQGLRLIYYSQIVNDFQKGDIAEGYSVSREKKESFPLTVTSAQKNPTAFYLCASSIYRDGAPQHFGDGTRLSIL.

This clonotype has just a few counts. The chain employs TRBV6-6 and TRBJ1-4, with 9 bases fitting TRBD1. The germline V gene encodes CDR1 MNHNY and CDR2 SVGAGI (reference sequence). The CDR3 contains 16 residues. Trimming took 2 bases from V and 5 from J; bases not matched to a gene: 6. CDR3 region: CASSYPRQGGNEKLFF. The CDR3 DNA is TGTGCCAGCAGTTACCCCCGACAGGGGGGGAATGAAAAACTGTTTTTT.

The V and J genes are TRBV14 and TRBJ1-6; D may be TRBD1 (6 bases). The CDR3 sequence is 13 residues long. Trimming stripped 7 bases from V and 12 bases from J, with 16 bases between. Germline V gene lookup returns CDR1 SGHDN and CDR2 FVKESK. The CDR3 here is CASTGQHWEPLHF. For the CDR3, the DNA is TGTGCCAGCACTGGACAGCACTGGGAACCCCTCCACTTT.

This clonotype appeared a few times. The V and J genes are TRBV4-2 and TRBJ2-5, with TRBD2 matching 11 bases. The trim removed 4 bases at V and 0 bases at J, leaving 7 bases unmatched. The germline V gene has CDR1 LGHNA and CDR2 YNFKEQ. The CDR3 has 17 residues. The CDR3 DNA reads TGTGCCAGCAGCCGGGCGGCTAGCGGGGGGTACCAAGAGACCCAGTACTTC. Amino acid sequence: CASSRAASGGYQETQYF.